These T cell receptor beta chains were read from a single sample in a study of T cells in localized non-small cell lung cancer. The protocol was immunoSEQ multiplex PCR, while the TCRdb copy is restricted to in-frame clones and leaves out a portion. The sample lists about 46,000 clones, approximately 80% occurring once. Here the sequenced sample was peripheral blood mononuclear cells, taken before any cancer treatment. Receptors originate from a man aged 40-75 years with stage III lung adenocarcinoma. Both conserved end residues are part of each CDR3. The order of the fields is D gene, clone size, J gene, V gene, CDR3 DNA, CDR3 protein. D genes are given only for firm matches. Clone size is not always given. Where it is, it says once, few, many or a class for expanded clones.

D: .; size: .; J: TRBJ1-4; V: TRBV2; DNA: TGTGCCAGCAGCCCGAGCCGGGGAGGGGATGAAAAACTGTTTTTT; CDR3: CASSPSRGGDEKLFF
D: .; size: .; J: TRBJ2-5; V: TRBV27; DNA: TGTGCCAGCAGTTTTAGGTACTCACAAGAGACCCAGTACTTC; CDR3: CASSFRYSQETQYF
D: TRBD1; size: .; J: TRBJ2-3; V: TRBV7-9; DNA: TGTGCCAGCAGCTTAGGTCATGAGGGGGCGGTAACAGATACGCAGTATTTT; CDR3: CASSLGHEGAVTDTQYF
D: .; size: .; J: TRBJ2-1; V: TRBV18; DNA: TGTGCCAGTAGCGAGGGGGAGCAGTTCTTC; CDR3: CASSEGEQFF
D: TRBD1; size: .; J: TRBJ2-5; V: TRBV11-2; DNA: TGTGCCAGCAGCCCCACCGGGACAGGGGTAGAGACCCAGTACTTC; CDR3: CASSPTGTGVETQYF
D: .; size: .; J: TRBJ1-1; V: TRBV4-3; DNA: TGCGCCAGCAGCCGTTTAATGAACACTGAAGCTTTCTTT; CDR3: CASSRLMNTEAFF
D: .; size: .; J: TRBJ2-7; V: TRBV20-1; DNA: TGCAGTGCTAGAGACTGGCCGAAGCAGTACTTC; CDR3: CSARDWPKQYF
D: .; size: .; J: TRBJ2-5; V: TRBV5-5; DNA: TGTGCCAGCAGCCAGGGGTCGAACCAAGAGACCCAGTACTTC; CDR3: CASSQGSNQETQYF
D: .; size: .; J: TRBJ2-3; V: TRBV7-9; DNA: TGTGCCAGCAGCCCGGGCCTTAGCACAGATACGCAGTATTTT; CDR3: CASSPGLSTDTQYF
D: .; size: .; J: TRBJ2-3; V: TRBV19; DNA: TGTGCCAGTAGCCGAGCGGGTAGCACAGATACGCAGTATTTT; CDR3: CASSRAGSTDTQYF
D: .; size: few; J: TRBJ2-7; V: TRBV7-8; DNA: TGTGCCAGCAGCTCTCCCTCCTTGGGCTACGAGCAGTACTTC; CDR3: CASSSPSLGYEQYF
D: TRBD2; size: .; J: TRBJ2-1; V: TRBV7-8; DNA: TGTGCCAGCAGCCTACGGAGGGGACTAGATATTTGGAATGAGCAGTTCTTC; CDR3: CASSLRRGLDIWNEQFF
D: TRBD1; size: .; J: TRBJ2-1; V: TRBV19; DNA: TGTGCCAGTAGACGTTCCAGGGGGAGCTCCTACAATGAGCAGTTCTTC; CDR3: CASRRSRGSSYNEQFF
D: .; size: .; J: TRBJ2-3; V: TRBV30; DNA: TGTGCCTGGAACCCTACAGTCACAGATACGCAGTATTTT; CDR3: CAWNPTVTDTQYF
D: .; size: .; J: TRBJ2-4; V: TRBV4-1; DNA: TGCGCCAGCAGCCCCTTGAGGCGGGGTGAGGCCAAAAACATTCAGTACTTC; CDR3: CASSPLRRGEAKNIQYF
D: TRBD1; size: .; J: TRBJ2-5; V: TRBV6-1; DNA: TGTGCCAGCCGTCGGGACAGGGTCGGTACGGAGACCCAGTACTTC; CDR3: CASRRDRVGTETQYF
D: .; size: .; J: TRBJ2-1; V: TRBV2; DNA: TGTGCCAGCCGCTCGGCGATCTACAATGAGCAGTTCTTC; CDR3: CASRSAIYNEQFF
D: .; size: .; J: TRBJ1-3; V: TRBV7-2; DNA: TGTGCCGGCAGCTTAGAGTTTTCTGGAAACACCATATATTTT; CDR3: CAGSLEFSGNTIYF
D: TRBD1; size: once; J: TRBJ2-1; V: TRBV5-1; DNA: TGCGCCAGCGGCCTGACAGGGGCCGGCTACAATGAGCAGTTCTTC; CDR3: CASGLTGAGYNEQFF
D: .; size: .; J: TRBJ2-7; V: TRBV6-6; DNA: TGTGCCAGCAGTTACTACAGAATGGGAGAGCAGTACTTC; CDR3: CASSYYRMGEQYF
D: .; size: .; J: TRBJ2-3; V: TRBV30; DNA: TGTGCGGGTAGCGTGGGCACAGATACGCAGTATTTT; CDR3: CAGSVGTDTQYF
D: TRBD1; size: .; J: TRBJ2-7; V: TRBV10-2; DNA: TGCGCCAGCAGTGAGTCAAGTGGGACAGTGCACGAGCAGTACTTC; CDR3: CASSESSGTVHEQYF
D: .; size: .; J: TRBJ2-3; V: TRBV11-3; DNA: TGTGCCAGCAGCTTGCACAGGGCCGCAGATACGCAGTATTTT; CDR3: CASSLHRAADTQYF
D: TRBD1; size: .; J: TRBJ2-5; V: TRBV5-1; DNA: TGCGCCAGCAGCTTCGACAGGGGTGAGACCCAGTACTTC; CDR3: CASSFDRGETQYF
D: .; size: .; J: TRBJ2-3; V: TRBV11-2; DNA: TGTGCCAGCAGCTTCTCTTATAGCACAGATACGCAGTATTTT; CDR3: CASSFSYSTDTQYF
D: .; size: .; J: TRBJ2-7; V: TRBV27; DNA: TGTGCCAGCAGCTCAGACAGTTCCTACGAGCAGTACTTC; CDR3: CASSSDSSYEQYF
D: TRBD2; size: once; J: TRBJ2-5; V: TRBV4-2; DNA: TGTGCCAGCAGCCAAGACTTACGAGCGGGGCTAATCCAAGAGACCCAGTACTTC; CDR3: CASSQDLRAGLIQETQYF
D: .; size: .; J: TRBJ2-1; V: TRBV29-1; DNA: TGCAGCGTTGTTGCGAGGGGGCAGTTCTTC; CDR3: CSVVARGQFF
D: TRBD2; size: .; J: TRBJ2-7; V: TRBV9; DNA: TGTGCCAGCAGCGTAGGGGTAGCGGGGGTCGACGAGCAGTACTTC; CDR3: CASSVGVAGVDEQYF
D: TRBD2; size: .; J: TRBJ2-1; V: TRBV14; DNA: TGTGCCAGCAGCCAGGCGGGGGGGCCCTACAATGAGCAGTTCTTC; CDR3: CASSQAGGPYNEQFF
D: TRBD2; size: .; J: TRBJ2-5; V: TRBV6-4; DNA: TGTGCCAGCAGTGTTCTAGCGGGGGGCCAAGAGACCCAGTACTTC; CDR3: CASSVLAGGQETQYF
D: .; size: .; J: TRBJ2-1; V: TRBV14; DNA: TGTGCCAGCAGCCTCCTCTCGGGACGGGGCCACAATGAGCAGTTCTTC; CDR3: CASSLLSGRGHNEQFF
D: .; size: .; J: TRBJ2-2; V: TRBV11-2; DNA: TGTGCCAGCAGCTTAGCACTCACCGGGGAGCTGTTTTTT; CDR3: CASSLALTGELFF
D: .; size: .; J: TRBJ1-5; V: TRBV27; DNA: TGTGCCAGCAGTTTGCGGGGCAGCCTCGGCAATCAGCCCCAGCATTTT; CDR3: CASSLRGSLGNQPQHF
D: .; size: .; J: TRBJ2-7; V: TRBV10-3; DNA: TGTGCCATTGCGGACAGTTTAACGTACTACGAGCAGTACTTC; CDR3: CAIADSLTYYEQYF
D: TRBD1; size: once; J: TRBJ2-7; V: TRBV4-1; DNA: TGCGCCAGCAGCCAGGCGGGGACAGGGGACTACGAGCAGTACTTC; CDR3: CASSQAGTGDYEQYF
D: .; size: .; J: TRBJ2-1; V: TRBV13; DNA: TGTGCCAGCAGCTTCGCGGGGGCTTACAATGAGCAGTTCTTC; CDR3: CASSFAGAYNEQFF
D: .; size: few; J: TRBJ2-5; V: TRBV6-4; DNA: TGTGCCAGCAGCCGTCGAGGTGGAGAGACCCAGTACTTC; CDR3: CASSRRGGETQYF
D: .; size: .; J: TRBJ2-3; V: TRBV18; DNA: TGTGCCAGCTCACCTGCGGGCGGGGTCAGCACAGATACGCAGTATTTT; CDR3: CASSPAGGVSTDTQYF